Listed here is a single TCR beta chain. This specimen belongs to a study of shared clonotypes between healthy human individuals. Across several immunoSEQ plates, the genomic DNA of each subset was split evenly. Sequenced by immunoSEQ multiplex PCR; TCRdb stores in-frame clones only, minus some. In the table there are about 1 million clones, 75% of which are singletons. V shed 8 bases, J shed 4 bases, and the junction held 11 bases outside the gene matches. Germline lookup yields CDR1 WNHNN and CDR2 SYGVQD (reference sequence). The CDR3 sequence is 16 residues long. The receptor's source is a man aged 18 to 29 in good health. Sequencing was done on a sample of memory CD4+ T cells sorted from blood. The subset: CD45RA-negative fraction. V and J are TRBV10-1 and TRBJ2-7; 13 bases are shared with TRBD2. The CDR3 coding sequence is TGCGCCAGCCCTCTTCAACTAGCGGGAGGGAGATACGAGCAGTACTTC. It is translated as CASPLQLAGGRYEQYF.